One sample yielded the 6 T cell receptor beta chains listed below, sequenced in a study of OX40 agonist ivuxolimab in advanced cancers. The data were produced by immunoSEQ multiplex PCR, yet TCRdb's version contains in-frame clones alone and is incomplete. The sample includes about 94,000 clones, 80% to 90% of them seen just once. The sample was CD4+ or CD8+ T cells sorted from blood, taken in a trial of the OX40 agonist ivuxolimab. All receptors derive from an adult with an advanced solid tumor such as melanoma, head and neck, liver or kidney cancer.

The V and J genes are TRBV7-6 and TRBJ2-5, with 12 positions matching TRBD2. The V gene's germline CDR1 is SGHVS and CDR2 FNYEAQ. The CDR3 totals 14 residues. V lost 1 base to trimming and J lost 7 bases; unmatched junction nucleotides: 1. The DNA of the CDR3 is TGTGCCAGCAGCTTAGAGACTAGCGGGGGGACCCAGTACTTC. Protein product: CASSLETSGGTQYF.

This chain links TRBV7-9 with TRBJ2-5; perhaps TRBD2 as D (6 bases). Germline lookup yields CDR1 SEHNR and CDR2 FQNEAQ (reference sequence). Trimming took off 1 base at V and 5 bases at J, with 14 bases between the two ends. The length of the CDR3 is 15 residues. The DNA of the CDR3 is TGTGCCAGCAGCTTAGGGATACTAGCAAGTGAGACCCAGTACTTC. Protein product: CASSLGILASETQYF.

This clone was detected once. V is TRBV7-6 and J is TRBJ2-2, with TRBD2 matching over 13 bases. V shed 5 bases and J 2 bases; nucleotides not matched to a gene: 8. The germline gives CDR1 SGHVS, CDR2 FNYEAQ. This CDR3 is 18 amino acids long. The CDR3 DNA is TGTGCCAGCAGCCCCCAGACTAGCGGGGGGCTCAACACCGGGGAGCTGTTTTTT. Its translation: CASSPQTSGGLNTGELFF.

The J gene is TRBJ2-3, the V gene TRBV7-2, with 9 bases that match TRBD2. V gave up 5 bases and J gave up 2 bases; unmatched junction bases: 8. The CDR3 is 16 residues long. Germline V CDR1 and CDR2: SGHTA, FQGNSA. CDR3 sequence (DNA): TGTGCCAGCAGCCTGGCCGGGACTAGCAACACAGATACGCAGTATTTT. Protein: CASSLAGTSNTDTQYF.

This clone was seen only once. The chain carries TRBV25-1 and TRBJ2-5; D is possibly TRBD1 or TRBD2 (5 bases each). CDR1 is MGHDK, CDR2 SYGVNS, per germline. This CDR3 comprises 16 residues. Trimming cost V 2 bases and J 6 bases, with 19 bases left between them. This CDR3 reads CASSEGGNHRGKTQYF. CDR3 in DNA: TGTGCCAGCAGTGAAGGTGGAAACCACCGGGGCAAGACCCAGTACTTC. Full variable domain (remainder filled in from reference TRBV25-1 and TRBJ2-5): EADIYQTPRYLVIGTGKKITLECSQTMGHDKMYWYQQDPGMELHLIHYSYGVNSTEKGDLSSESTVSRIRTEHFPLTLESARPSHTSQYLCASSEGGNHRGKTQYFGPGTRLLVL.

CDR3 nucleotide sequence: TGTGCCAGCTCCCCAGAGGACAATCAGCCCCAGCATTTT. It yields the protein CASSPEDNQPQHF. This rearrangement joins TRBV18 to TRBJ1-5; D gene uncertain. This CDR3 comprises 13 residues. V was shortened by 6 bases and J by 3 bases, with 9 bases between the two germline ends. The germline CDR1 and CDR2 sequences are KGHSH and LQKENI.